The 22 T cell receptor beta chains below come from one sample, sequenced in a study of low-dose radiotherapy and immunotherapy resistance in tumors. Sample time point: after trial treatment. Treatment described: LDRT plus nivolumab, ipilimumab, low-dose cyclophosphamide and aspirin (RACIN trial). Priming of first-strand cDNA relied on TRAV- and TRBV-specific primers (covering alpha and beta chains). Over about 19 PCR cycles, TCRs were amplified from a constant-region primer and V-primer adapter. One entry per CDR3 protein results from TCRdb running MiXCR on the reads. The sample has about 30,000 distinct CDR3 sequences; around 47% are singletons. Material: PBMCs, obtained after low-dose radiotherapy plus immunotherapy. The receptors were sampled from a male donor with gallbladder cancer.

J is TRBJ1-2 and V is TRBV28, with D maybe TRBD1 (6 bases). CDR3 length: 13 amino acids. CDR1 is MDHEN, CDR2 SYDVKM, per germline. V shed 7 bases and J shed 4 bases, with 13 bases lying between them. The CDR3 sequence is CASTPGGSYGYTF. In DNA form, the CDR3 reads TGTGCCAGCACCCCCGGGGGCAGCTATGGCTACACCTTC.

The chain combines TRBV29-1 with TRBJ2-7; D is possibly TRBD2 (7 bases). The V and J ends lost 1 base and 7 bases respectively, with 20 bases between them. Germline V lookup: CDR1 SQVTM, CDR2 ANQGSEA. The CDR3 runs 15 residues. The CDR3 spells CSVEVGGRGTGEQYF. The CDR3 bases are TGCAGCGTTGAAGTAGGGGGGAGGGGTACTGGTGAGCAGTACTTC.

This clonotype was seen a handful of times. A much larger clone sits a single nucleotide away, making a read error possible. V and J are TRBV20-1 and TRBJ1-2; no reliable D call. Per the germline V gene, CDR1 is DFQATT and CDR2 is SNEGSKA (reference sequence). V shed 7 bases and J shed 1 base, with 10 bases lying between them. The CDR3 spans 12 residues. In nucleotides, the CDR3 is TGCAGTGTGAGCTCGGGTAACTATGGCTACACCTTC. As protein: CSVSSGNYGYTF.

On this clonotype: This likely traces to a read error, being one base from a far larger clone. V and J are TRBV6-1 and TRBJ2-1; TRBD2 might be the D (6 bases). This CDR3 contains 15 residues. The germline V gene has CDR1 MNHNS and CDR2 SASEGT. V lost 5 bases to trimming and J lost 10 bases, with 21 bases between them. The chain's CDR3 is CASSSDSGGVYEQFF. The CDR3 DNA reads as TGTGCCAGCAGTTCCGATAGCGGAGGGGTCTACGAGCAGTTCTTC.

This clonotype rates as medium-sized (0.01 to 0.1%). The chain joins TRBV2 to TRBJ1-5, with D perhaps matching TRBD1 (5 bases). The CDR3 totals 10 residues. Germline V gene sequence: CDR1 SNHLY, CDR2 FYNNEI. Deletions cut 8 bases from V and 7 bases from J, with 6 bases between. The CDR3 is CASGDQPQHF. The DNA for the CDR3 is TGTGCCAGCGGGGACCAGCCCCAGCATTTT.

The rearrangement uses TRBV28 and TRBJ1-5; D remains ambiguous. This CDR3 is 14 amino acids long. CDR1 and CDR2 from the germline V gene are MDHEN and SYDVKM. Trimming stripped 4 bases from V and 0 bases from J, with 7 bases between. The CDR3: CASSSGHSNQPQHF. The CDR3 nucleotides read TGTGCCAGCAGTTCTGGCCATAGCAATCAGCCCCAGCATTTT. Variable domain in full (rest from reference TRBV28 and TRBJ1-5): DVKVTQSSRYLVKRTGEKVFLECVQDMDHENMFWYRQDPGLGLRLIYFSYDVKMKEKGDIPEGYSVSREKKERFSLILESASTNQTSMYLCASSSGHSNQPQHFGDGTRLSIL.

This chain uses TRBV5-4 with TRBJ2-4; D not certain. Deletions cut 4 bases from V and 0 bases from J, with 17 bases between. The CDR3 spans 17 residues. Germline CDR1 reads SGHNT; CDR2 reads YYREEE (reference sequence). The CDR3 reads CASSRVGRRLAKNIQYF. The CDR3 nucleotides are TGTGCCAGCAGCCGAGTCGGACGGAGACTAGCCAAAAACATTCAGTACTTC.

The genes are TRBV28 and TRBJ2-1; D uncertain. Germline assignment: CDR1 MDHEN and CDR2 SYDVKM. This CDR3 spans 11 amino acids. V lost 7 bases to trimming and J lost 5 bases, with 6 bases between them. CDR3: CASTIDNEQFF. In DNA form, the CDR3 reads TGTGCCAGCACCATCGACAATGAGCAGTTCTTC.

The gene calls are TRBV12-3 or TRBV12-4 and TRBJ1-2, with D unclear. Between the trimmed V and J ends, which lost 0 bases and 4 bases, there was a span of 6 bases. CDR3 length: 13 amino acids. In nucleotides, the CDR3 is TGTGCCAGCAGTTTAGCCCCTTCCTATGGCTACACCTTC. It specifies CASSLAPSYGYTF.

The rearrangement uses TRBV29-1 and TRBJ2-1; TRBD2 agrees at 8 bases. There are 14 residues in the CDR3. V was clipped by 6 bases and J by 2 bases; unmatched bases: 6. Germline V lookup: CDR1 SQVTM, CDR2 ANQGSEA. The CDR3 DNA reads as TGCAGCGTCCCCGGGACTAGGACCTACAATGAGCAGTTCTTC. It codes for CSVPGTRTYNEQFF.

This clonotype was counted ten times or more. The chain has TRBV12-5 and TRBJ1-4; D gene ambiguous. Trimming left V 6 bases short and J 4 bases short, with 9 bases between. Germline-derived CDR1 and CDR2 are LGHNT and FRNRAP. The CDR3 runs 13 residues. The CDR3 bases are TGTGCTAGTGGAGGAGTGAGTAATGAAAAACTGTTTTTT. Its translation: CASGGVSNEKLFF.

The chain uses TRBV6-1 and TRBJ2-2; TRBD2 is a possible D gene (7 bases). The germline V and J ends were trimmed by 7 bases and 4 bases, with 19 bases remaining between them. In germline, CDR1 is MNHNS, CDR2 SASEGT. CDR3 length: 16 amino acids. This CDR3 reads CASTRLGGPSTGELFF. The CDR3 DNA is TGTGCCAGCACACGCCTCGGGGGGCCGAGCACCGGGGAGCTGTTTTTT.

The chain combines TRBV13 with TRBJ2-4; D perhaps matches TRBD2 (7 bases). Germline V gene data show CDR1 as PRHDT and CDR2 as FYEKMQ (reference sequence). V dropped 6 bases and J dropped 15 bases, with 15 bases sitting between them. The CDR3 spans 11 residues. CDR3 DNA: TGTGCCAGCAGTTCTCGGGGGGCCAGGTACTTC. As protein: CASSSRGARYF. Based on the CDR3 plus reference TRBV13 and TRBJ2-4, the full variable domain is AAGVIQSPRHLIKEKRETATLKCYPIPRHDTVYWYQQGPGQDPQFLISFYEKMQSDKGSIPDRFSAQQFSDYHSELNMSSLELGDSALYFCASSSRGARYFGAGTRLSVL.

The chain uses TRBV5-4 and TRBJ2-3; TRBD2 aligns across 11 bases. Unmatched junction bases numbered 5, after V lost 4 bases and J lost 1 base. Germline assignment: CDR1 SGHNT and CDR2 YYREEE (reference sequence). This CDR3 contains 16 residues. The CDR3 spells CASSKTSGAGTDTQYF. Written as DNA, the CDR3 is TGTGCCAGCAGCAAGACTAGCGGGGCGGGCACAGATACGCAGTATTTT. Full variable domain (remainder filled in from reference TRBV5-4 and TRBJ2-3): ETGVTQSPTHLIKTRGQQVTLRCSSQSGHNTVSWYQQALGQGPQFIFQYYREEENGRGNFPPRFSGLQFPNYSSELNVNALELDDSALYLCASSKTSGAGTDTQYFGPGTRLTVL.

This chain links TRBV14 with TRBJ2-1, with D maybe TRBD2 (5 bases). The CDR3 runs to 15 residues. The V gene's germline CDR1 is SGHDN and CDR2 FVKESK. Trimming removed 4 bases from V and 4 bases from J, with 14 bases in between. This CDR3 reads CASSPPRGQYNEQFF. The CDR3 DNA is TGTGCCAGCAGCCCTCCTCGGGGTCAATACAATGAGCAGTTCTTC.

The chain has TRBV12-3 or TRBV12-4 and TRBJ2-3, with 12 bases identical to TRBD2. The length of the CDR3 is 17 residues. The V segment lost 2 bases and the J segment 6 bases; nucleotides outside the gene matches: 9. In DNA form, the CDR3 reads TGTGCCAGCAGTTTAACGGGACTAGCGGGCTTTCCGGATACGCAGTATTTT. Translation gives CASSLTGLAGFPDTQYF.

The chain recombines TRBV6-6 with TRBJ2-3; no reliable D call. From germline, CDR1 is MNHNY and CDR2 SVGAGI (reference sequence). This CDR3 has 16 residues. Trimming removed 5 bases from V and 1 base from J, with 16 bases in between. The CDR3 DNA reads as TGTGCCAGCAGTGAATCTCGCGGAATGGGCACAGATACGCAGTATTTT. The encoded protein is CASSESRGMGTDTQYF.

The chain is built from TRBV29-1 and TRBJ2-7; the D call may be TRBD1 or TRBD2 (5 bases each). CDR1 is SQVTM and CDR2 is ANQGSEA in the germline V gene. The CDR3 spans 13 residues. The ends were cut back, 3 bases at V and 7 bases at J, with 16 bases in the middle. The CDR3 DNA is TGCAGCGTTGACCTGGGGGACGGGCCGGAGCAGTACTTC. Its protein is CSVDLGDGPEQYF.

CDR3 sequence (DNA): TGTGCCAGCAGCCGACCCAGAGGACAGGGCGGGCCCTCCTACGAGCAGTACTTC. It is translated as CASSRPRGQGGPSYEQYF. The chain couples TRBV3-1 to TRBJ2-7; 8 positions agree with TRBD1. The ends lost 4 bases at V and 0 bases at J; junction bases unmatched: 14. Germline CDR1 LGHDT, CDR2 YNNKEL (reference sequence). CDR3 length: 18 residues.

V gene TRBV19 combines with J gene TRBJ2-2, with 9 bases matching TRBD2. V shed 7 bases, J shed 1 base, and the junction held 7 bases outside the gene matches. Germline CDR1 and CDR2: LNHDA and SQIVND (reference sequence). The CDR3 contains 16 residues. CDR3 nucleotides: TGTGCCAGTACAGGCGGGAGGGACCTGAACACCGGGGAGCTGTTTTTT. This encodes CASTGGRDLNTGELFF.

V is TRBV14 and J is TRBJ1-1, with unresolved D. This CDR3 spans 14 amino acids. The V gene's germline CDR1 is SGHDN and CDR2 FVKESK. With 2 bases removed from V and 4 bases from J, the gap between germline ends came to 11 bases. In DNA, the CDR3 is TGTGCCAGCAGCCAATACACGGGGTTCACTGAAGCTTTCTTT. Protein product: CASSQYTGFTEAFF.

Ten or more counts support this clonotype. The chain uses TRBV10-3 and TRBJ1-1; the D gene is possibly TRBD1 (5 bases). This CDR3 region has 14 residues. V was pared by 3 bases and J by 4 bases, with 12 bases between. CDR1 and CDR2 (germline): ENHRY, SYGVKD. CDR3 DNA: TGTGCCATCAGTGATAGGCAGGGTCCCACTGAAGCTTTCTTT. It translates to CAISDRQGPTEAFF.